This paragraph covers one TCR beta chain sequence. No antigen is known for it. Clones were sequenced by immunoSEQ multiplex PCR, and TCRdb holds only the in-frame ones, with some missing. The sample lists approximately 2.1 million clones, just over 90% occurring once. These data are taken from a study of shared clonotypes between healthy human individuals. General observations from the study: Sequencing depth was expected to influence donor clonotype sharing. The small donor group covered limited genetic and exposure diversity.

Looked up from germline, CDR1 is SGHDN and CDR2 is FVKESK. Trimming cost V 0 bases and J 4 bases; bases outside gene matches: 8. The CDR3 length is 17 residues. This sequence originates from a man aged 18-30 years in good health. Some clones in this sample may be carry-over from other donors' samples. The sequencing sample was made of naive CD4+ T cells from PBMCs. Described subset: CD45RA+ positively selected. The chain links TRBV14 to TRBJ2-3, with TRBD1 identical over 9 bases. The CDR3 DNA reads TGTGCCAGCAGCCAAGACCCGGGACAGGGAAAAGCAGATACGCAGTATTTT. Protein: CASSQDPGQGKADTQYF.